Listed below are T cell receptor beta chains from one sample, sequenced in a study of blood T cell repertoires in COVID-19. Libraries were prepared by immunoSEQ multiplex PCR; TCRdb keeps only in-frame clonotypes and omits some of them. The data show about 300,000 clones, with 70% to 90% seen just once and 1% to 1.5% held by the top ten. The sample consisted of peripheral blood. These receptor sequences come from an older man with acute or convalescent COVID-19. Both conserved end residues are part of each CDR3. Each record gives: V gene, clone size, D gene, J gene, CDR3 protein, CDR3 DNA. D genes are given only for firm matches. Some rows mark clone size as missing; the rest say once, few, many or name a class of expanded clone.

>TRBV7-2|NA|TRBD1|TRBJ1-3
CASSDRVGSGNTIYF
TGTGCCAGCAGCGACAGGGTGGGCTCTGGAAACACCATATATTTT
>TRBV7-2|NA|TRBD1|TRBJ1-1
CASSFTGGTVNTEAFF
TGTGCCAGCAGCTTTACAGGGGGCACAGTGAACACTGAAGCTTTCTTT
>TRBV5-8|NA|NA|TRBJ2-6
CASSAQASGANVLTF
TGTGCCAGCAGCGCGCAGGCGTCTGGGGCCAACGTCCTGACTTTC
>TRBV4-1|NA|NA|TRBJ1-5
CASSPQGGSNQPQHF
TGCGCCAGCAGCCCGCAGGGTGGAAGCAATCAGCCCCAGCATTTT
>TRBV5-1|NA|NA|TRBJ1-1
CASRVQAQNTEAFF
TGCGCCAGCAGAGTCCAGGCTCAGAACACTGAAGCTTTCTTT
>TRBV5-4|NA|TRBD2|TRBJ2-7
CASSFGLAGAGEQYF
TGTGCCAGCAGCTTCGGTTTAGCGGGGGCAGGGGAGCAGTACTTC
>TRBV6-5|NA|NA|TRBJ1-2
CASSYSGGPGYTF
TGTGCCAGCAGTTACTCGGGGGGGCCTGGCTACACCTTC
>TRBV18|NA|TRBD1|TRBJ2-3
CASSPVPGQVPYTDTQYF
TGTGCCAGCTCACCAGTCCCGGGACAGGTACCCTACACAGATACGCAGTATTTT
>TRBV2|NA|NA|TRBJ1-6
CASRGASFYNSPLHF
TGTGCCAGCAGGGGGGCCAGTTTCTATAATTCACCCCTCCACTTT
>TRBV7-9|NA|TRBD1|TRBJ1-2
CASSLAQTGTAGYTF
TGTGCCAGCAGCTTAGCGCAGACAGGGACGGCTGGCTACACCTTC
>TRBV5-5|NA|NA|TRBJ2-2
CASSLAVALNTGELFF
TGTGCCAGCAGCTTGGCAGTAGCGCTGAACACCGGGGAGCTGTTTTTT
>TRBV5-6|once|TRBD2|TRBJ2-3
CASSRGLAGGRSTDTQYF
TGTGCCAGCAGCCGGGGACTAGCGGGGGGACGAAGCACAGATACGCAGTATTTT
>TRBV27|NA|NA|TRBJ2-5
CATRLLGEKTQYF
TGTGCCACGCGGCTTTTGGGTGAAAAGACCCAGTACTTC
>TRBV11-2|NA|TRBD1|TRBJ2-2
CASSLLAGQGNTGELFF
TGTGCCAGCAGCCTACTGGCGGGACAGGGAAACACCGGGGAGCTGTTTTTT
>TRBV6-4|NA|NA|TRBJ2-4
CASSDYGRRLAKNIQYF
TGTGCCAGCAGTGACTATGGGAGAAGACTAGCCAAAAACATTCAGTACTTC
>TRBV28|NA|TRBD1|TRBJ1-2
CASSKGQNYGYTF
TGTGCCAGCAGCAAGGGACAGAACTATGGCTACACCTTC
>TRBV28|few|TRBD1|TRBJ1-6
CASRTGTGRSPLHF
TGTGCCAGCAGGACGGGGACAGGGAGGTCACCCCTCCACTTT
>TRBV11-2|NA|NA|TRBJ2-7
CASSPDTFEQYF
TGTGCCAGCAGCCCGGACACTTTCGAGCAGTACTTC
>TRBV3-1/TRBV3-2|NA|NA|TRBJ1-3
CASSQQGSGNTIYF
TGTGCCAGCAGCCAGCAGGGCTCTGGAAACACCATATATTTT
>TRBV6-1|NA|NA|TRBJ2-7
CASSDPGLSPYEQYF
TGTGCCAGCAGTGACCCGGGACTTAGTCCCTACGAGCAGTACTTC
>TRBV7-9|NA|TRBD2|TRBJ2-5
CASSLGTSGGPEEETQYF
TGTGCCAGCAGCTTAGGGACTAGCGGGGGGCCGGAGGAAGAGACCCAGTACTTC
>TRBV29-1|NA|NA|TRBJ2-3
CSVWSGLDEGTDTQYF
TGCAGCGTTTGGAGCGGGCTCGACGAAGGGACAGATACGCAGTATTTT
>TRBV29-1|NA|TRBD2|TRBJ2-7
CSVEREGRLNF
TGCAGCGTTGAACGGGAGGGCAGACTAAACTTC
>TRBV30|NA|NA|TRBJ2-3
CACPGGGGFDTQYF
TGTGCCTGCCCCGGTGGAGGGGGCTTTGATACGCAGTATTTT
>TRBV6-2/TRBV6-3|NA|TRBD2|TRBJ2-1
CASSPSGISYNEQFF
TGTGCCAGCAGCCCTAGCGGTATCTCCTACAATGAGCAGTTCTTC
>TRBV7-9|few|TRBD1|TRBJ1-1
CASSPRTGPYTEAFF
TGTGCCAGCAGCCCCCGGACAGGGCCTTACACTGAAGCTTTCTTT
>TRBV5-6|NA|NA|TRBJ1-2
CASSLGRGGYGYTF
TGTGCCAGCAGCTTGGGCAGGGGTGGTTATGGCTACACCTTC
>TRBV5-4|NA|TRBD2|TRBJ2-5
CASSLTSGVQETQYF
TGTGCCAGCAGTCTGACTAGCGGGGTCCAAGAGACCCAGTACTTC
>TRBV10-1|once|TRBD2|TRBJ2-7
CASSPMGLEGEQYF
TGCGCCAGCAGTCCTATGGGACTAGAGGGCGAGCAGTACTTC
>TRBV24-1|NA|TRBD1|TRBJ2-2
CATSDLRTGDGELFF
TGTGCCACCAGTGATCTCCGGACAGGGGACGGGGAGCTGTTTTTT
>TRBV7-2|NA|TRBD2|TRBJ2-1
CASSPTSGLATANEQFF
TGTGCCAGCAGCCCAACCTCAGGACTAGCAACGGCCAATGAGCAGTTCTTC
>TRBV5-1|NA|NA|TRBJ1-1
CASSVDSYTEAFF
TGCGCCAGCAGCGTGGACAGCTACACTGAAGCTTTCTTT
>TRBV6-6|few|TRBD2|TRBJ2-1
CASSRVAGISYNEQFF
TGTGCCAGCAGTCGAGTAGCGGGGATCTCCTACAATGAGCAGTTCTTC
>TRBV3-1/TRBV3-2|NA|NA|TRBJ2-2
CASSPQGRELFF
TGTGCCAGCAGCCCCCAGGGCAGGGAGCTGTTTTTT
>TRBV18|NA|NA|TRBJ2-2
CASSPRFRQENTGELFF
TGTGCCAGCTCACCACGATTCCGTCAGGAGAACACCGGGGAGCTGTTTTTT
>TRBV19|NA|NA|TRBJ2-5
CASSIGGPRRKTQYF
TGTGCCAGTAGTATAGGGGGCCCAAGAAGGAAGACCCAGTACTTC
>TRBV18|NA|NA|TRBJ2-1
CASSPPASWEQFF
TGTGCCAGCTCGCCCCCCGCTAGCTGGGAGCAGTTCTTC
>TRBV7-2|NA|NA|TRBJ2-5
CASSWPKRPETQYF
TGTGCCAGCAGCTGGCCTAAGAGGCCAGAGACCCAGTACTTC
>TRBV12-3/TRBV12-4|NA|NA|TRBJ1-1
CASSSRRFGEAFF
TGTGCCAGCAGCTCTAGAAGGTTTGGTGAAGCTTTCTTT
>TRBV3-1/TRBV3-2|few|NA|TRBJ2-2
CASSQPRDTGELFF
TGTGCCAGCAGCCAACCCAGGGACACCGGGGAGCTGTTTTTT
>TRBV20-1|NA|TRBD1|TRBJ2-7
CSAGQVYEQYF
TGCAGTGCTGGACAGGTCTACGAGCAGTACTTC
>TRBV4-2|NA|TRBD2|TRBJ2-1
CASSQDLTSGGAVSEQFF
TGTGCCAGCAGCCAAGATCTGACCAGCGGGGGGGCTGTTAGTGAGCAGTTCTTC
>TRBV5-1|few|TRBD1|TRBJ2-5
CASSRSPGQGTQETQYF
TGCGCCAGCAGCAGGTCCCCGGGACAGGGGACCCAAGAGACCCAGTACTTC
>TRBV27|NA|TRBD2|TRBJ2-1
CASSLSRLAGDNEQFF
TGTGCCAGCAGTTTATCACGACTAGCGGGGGACAATGAGCAGTTCTTC
>TRBV6-6|NA|TRBD1|TRBJ1-1
CASSYSGQENTEAFF
TGTGCCAGCAGTTACTCGGGACAGGAGAACACTGAAGCTTTCTTT
>TRBV4-3|few|NA|TRBJ2-5
CASSQDWGGALTQYF
TGCGCCAGCAGCCAAGATTGGGGCGGGGCTTTAACCCAGTACTTC
>TRBV29-1|NA|NA|TRBJ2-5
CSVTGPSETQYF
TGCAGCGTGACAGGCCCATCGGAGACCCAGTACTTC
>TRBV7-8|NA|NA|TRBJ2-7
CASSFRGTYEQYF
TGTGCCAGCAGCTTCAGGGGCACCTACGAGCAGTACTTC
>TRBV3-1/TRBV3-2|NA|TRBD2|TRBJ2-3
CASSTSGRIRDTQYF
TGTGCCAGCAGTACTAGCGGGAGAATTCGAGATACGCAGTATTTT
>TRBV11-2|NA|NA|TRBJ2-7
CASGQGFSYEQYF
TGTGCCAGCGGCCAGGGTTTCTCCTACGAGCAGTACTTC
>TRBV11-2|NA|NA|TRBJ2-7
CASSATVRAYEQYF
TGTGCCAGCAGCGCGACAGTTAGAGCCTACGAGCAGTACTTC
>TRBV4-3|NA|NA|TRBJ1-2
CASSQANRDGYTF
TGCGCCAGCAGCCAAGCTAACAGGGACGGCTACACCTTC
>TRBV7-3|NA|NA|TRBJ2-3
CASSLGSGMEDTQYF
TGTGCCAGCAGCTTAGGGTCCGGGATGGAAGATACGCAGTATTTT